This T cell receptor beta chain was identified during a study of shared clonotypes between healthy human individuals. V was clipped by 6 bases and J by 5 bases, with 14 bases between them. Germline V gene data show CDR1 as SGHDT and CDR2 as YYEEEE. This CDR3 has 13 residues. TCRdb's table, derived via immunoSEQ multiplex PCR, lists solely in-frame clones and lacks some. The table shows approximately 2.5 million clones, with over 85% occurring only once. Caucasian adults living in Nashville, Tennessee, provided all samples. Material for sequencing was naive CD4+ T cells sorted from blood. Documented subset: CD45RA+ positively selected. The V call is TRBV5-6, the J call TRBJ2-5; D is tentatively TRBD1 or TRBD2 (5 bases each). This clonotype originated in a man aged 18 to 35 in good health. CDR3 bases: TGTGCCAGCACCGGGACCCTTCCGGAGACCCAGTACTTC. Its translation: CASTGTLPETQYF.